The count of the clone carrying this TCR beta chain is one. The sample comes from a study of blood T cell repertoires in COVID-19. Measured with immunoSEQ multiplex PCR; TCRdb has only the in-frame clones, and not every one. The sample gives under 500,000 clones, around nine tenths of which show up once; roughly 2% is in the top ten. V lost 3 bases to trimming and J lost 5 bases; unmatched junction nucleotides: 0. This CDR3 is 13 amino acids long. Germline CDR1 reads SGHVS; CDR2 reads FQNEAQ. The clonotype comes from a woman in her late teens or twenties with acute COVID-19. Material: PBMCs or T cells enriched from blood (not recorded which). The chain employs TRBV7-8 and TRBJ1-5; 8 bases agree with TRBD1. CDR3 loop: CASSLDRDQPQHF. The DNA of the CDR3 is TGTGCCAGCAGCTTGGACAGGGATCAGCCCCAGCATTTT.